This entry concerns a single TCR beta chain. Clones were sequenced by immunoSEQ multiplex PCR, and TCRdb holds only the in-frame ones, with some missing. The sample lists about 30,000 clones, 65% to 85% seen once, with approximately 2.1% in the top ten. This record comes from a study of STAT5B mutations in CD4+ large granular lymphocyte leukemia. The CDR3 loop spans 14 amino acids. V was trimmed by 6 bases and J by 4 bases, leaving 14 bases between them. Germline values: CDR1 MNHNS, CDR2 SASEGT. This receptor was identified in a human donor in good health. The sample taken for sequencing was CD4+ T cells from blood buffy coats. This sequence joins TRBV6-1 and TRBJ2-3, with TRBD1 as a possible D gene (6 bases). The DNA for the CDR3 is TGTGCCAGCAGCCGAACAGGGAGTGCAGATACGCAGTATTTT. Protein sequence: CASSRTGSADTQYF.